This TCR beta chain was sequenced for a study of blood T cell repertoires in COVID-19. At the level of the study: Recovery among Cohort 3 donors was established by two negative PCRs, clearance, or symptom resolution. COVID-19 samples from acute and convalescent phases originated in the United States, Italy and Spain.

Membership in each cohort depended on participant-reported clinical history. Generated by immunoSEQ multiplex PCR, the TCRdb table keeps only in-frame clones and is missing some. The sample yields 400,000 or so clones, around 87% seen once. This clone was observed once. Trimming took 6 bases from V and 4 from J, leaving 13 bases between them. The CDR3 is 14 residues long. The germline V gene encodes CDR1 SGHDT and CDR2 YYEEEE. The chain employs TRBV5-6 and TRBJ1-4; D call uncertain. Source material: PBMCs or T cells enriched from blood (not recorded which). The TCR originated in a middle-aged man in a cohort exposed to, infected with or recovered from COVID-19 (not recorded which). CDR3 amino acids: CASNLRGRNEKLFF. CDR3 bases: TGTGCCAGCAATTTGCGAGGCCGTAATGAAAAACTGTTTTTT.